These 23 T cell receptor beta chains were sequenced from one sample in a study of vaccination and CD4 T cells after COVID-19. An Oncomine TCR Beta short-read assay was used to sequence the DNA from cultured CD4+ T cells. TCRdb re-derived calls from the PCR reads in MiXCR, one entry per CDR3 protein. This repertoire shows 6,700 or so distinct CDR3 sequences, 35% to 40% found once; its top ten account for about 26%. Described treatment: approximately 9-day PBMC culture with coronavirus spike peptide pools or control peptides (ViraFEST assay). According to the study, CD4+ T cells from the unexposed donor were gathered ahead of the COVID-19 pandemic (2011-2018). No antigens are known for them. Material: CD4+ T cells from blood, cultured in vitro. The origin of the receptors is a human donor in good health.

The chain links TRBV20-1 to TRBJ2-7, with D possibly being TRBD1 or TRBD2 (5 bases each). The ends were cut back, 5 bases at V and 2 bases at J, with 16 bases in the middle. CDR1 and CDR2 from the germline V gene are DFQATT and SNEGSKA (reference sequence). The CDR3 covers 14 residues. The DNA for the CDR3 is TGCAGTGCTTCCACCGGGACGCGAGCCTACGAGCAGTACTTC. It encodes CSASTGTRAYEQYF.

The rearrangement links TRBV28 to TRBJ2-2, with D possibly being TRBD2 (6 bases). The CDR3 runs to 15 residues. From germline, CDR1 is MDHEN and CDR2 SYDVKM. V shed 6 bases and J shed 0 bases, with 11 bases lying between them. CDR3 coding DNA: TGTGCCAGCAGCATTAGACTAGCGAACACCGGGGAGCTGTTTTTT. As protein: CASSIRLANTGELFF.

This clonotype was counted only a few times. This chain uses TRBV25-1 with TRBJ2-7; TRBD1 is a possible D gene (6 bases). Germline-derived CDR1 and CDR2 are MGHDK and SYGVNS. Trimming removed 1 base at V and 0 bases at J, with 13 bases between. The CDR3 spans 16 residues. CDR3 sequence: CASSESGDTSSYEQYF. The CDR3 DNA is TGTGCCAGCAGTGAATCAGGGGACACCAGCTCCTACGAGCAGTACTTC.

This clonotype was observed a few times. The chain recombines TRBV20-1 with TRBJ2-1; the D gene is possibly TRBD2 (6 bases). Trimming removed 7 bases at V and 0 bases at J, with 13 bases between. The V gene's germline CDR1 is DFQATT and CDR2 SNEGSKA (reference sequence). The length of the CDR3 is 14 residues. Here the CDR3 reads CSVPGLYSYNEQFF. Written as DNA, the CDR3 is TGCAGTGTCCCGGGACTGTACTCCTACAATGAGCAGTTCTTC.

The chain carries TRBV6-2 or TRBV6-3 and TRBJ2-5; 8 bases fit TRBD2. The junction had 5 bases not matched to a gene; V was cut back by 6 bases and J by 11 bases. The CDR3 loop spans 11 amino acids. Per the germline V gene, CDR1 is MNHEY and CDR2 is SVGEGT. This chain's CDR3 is CASRLGTSQYF. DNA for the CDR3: TGTGCCAGCAGACTTGGGACTAGTCAGTACTTC.

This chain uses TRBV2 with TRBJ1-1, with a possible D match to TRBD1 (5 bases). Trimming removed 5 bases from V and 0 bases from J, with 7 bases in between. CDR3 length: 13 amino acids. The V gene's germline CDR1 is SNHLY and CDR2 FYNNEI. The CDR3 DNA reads TGTGCCAGCAGTCGGGGACTGAACACTGAAGCTTTCTTT. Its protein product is CASSRGLNTEAFF. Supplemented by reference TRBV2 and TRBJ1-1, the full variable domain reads EPEVTQTPSHQVTQMGQEVILRCVPISNHLYFYWYRQILGQKVEFLVSFYNNEISEKSEIFDDQFSVERPDGSNFTLKIRSTKLEDSAMYFCASSRGLNTEAFFGQGTRLTVV.

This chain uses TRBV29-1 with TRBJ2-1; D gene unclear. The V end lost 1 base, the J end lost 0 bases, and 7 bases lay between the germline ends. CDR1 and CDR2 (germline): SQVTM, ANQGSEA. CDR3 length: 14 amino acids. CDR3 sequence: CSVEGSSSYNEQFF. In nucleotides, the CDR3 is TGCAGCGTTGAAGGGAGTAGCTCCTACAATGAGCAGTTCTTC.

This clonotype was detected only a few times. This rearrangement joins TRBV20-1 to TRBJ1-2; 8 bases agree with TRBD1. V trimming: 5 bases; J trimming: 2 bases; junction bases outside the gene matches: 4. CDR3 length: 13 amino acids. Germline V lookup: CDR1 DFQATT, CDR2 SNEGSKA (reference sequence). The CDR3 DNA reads TGCAGTGCTCGGACAGGGCAGAACTATGGCTACACCTTC. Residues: CSARTGQNYGYTF.

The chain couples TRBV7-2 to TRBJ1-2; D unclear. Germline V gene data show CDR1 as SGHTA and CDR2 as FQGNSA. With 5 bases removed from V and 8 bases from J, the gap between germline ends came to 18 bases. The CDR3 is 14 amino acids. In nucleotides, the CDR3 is TGTGCCAGCAGCCCTCAGGACTCTACGGGGGGCTACACCTTC. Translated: CASSPQDSTGGYTF.

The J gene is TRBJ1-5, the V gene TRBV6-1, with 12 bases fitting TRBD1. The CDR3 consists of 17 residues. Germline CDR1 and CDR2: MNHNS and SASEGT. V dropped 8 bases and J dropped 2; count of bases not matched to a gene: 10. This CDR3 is CASGRDRGQTRNQPQHF. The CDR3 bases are TGTGCCAGCGGCCGGGACAGGGGGCAGACTCGCAATCAGCCCCAGCATTTT.

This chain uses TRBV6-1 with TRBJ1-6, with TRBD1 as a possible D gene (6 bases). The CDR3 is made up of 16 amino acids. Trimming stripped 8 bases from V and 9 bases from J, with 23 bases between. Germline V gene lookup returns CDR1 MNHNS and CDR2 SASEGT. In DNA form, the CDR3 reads TGTGCCAGCTGGAGAGACAGGCCGGTCGGTATTTCACCCCTCCACTTT. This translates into CASWRDRPVGISPLHF.

In nucleotides, the CDR3 is TGCAGTGCTAGAGCCGGGACCCACGATTCACCCCTCCACTTT. It specifies CSARAGTHDSPLHF. V usage is TRBV20-1 and J usage is TRBJ1-6, with a tentative D call TRBD1 (5 bases). The CDR3 is 14 residues long. Trimming took 1 base from V and 8 from J, leaving 12 bases between them. Germline CDR1 DFQATT, CDR2 SNEGSKA (reference sequence).

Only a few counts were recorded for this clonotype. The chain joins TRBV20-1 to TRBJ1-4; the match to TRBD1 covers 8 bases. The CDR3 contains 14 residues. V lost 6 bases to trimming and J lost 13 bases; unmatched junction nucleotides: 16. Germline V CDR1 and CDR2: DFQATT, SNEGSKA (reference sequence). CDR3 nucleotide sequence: TGCAGTGCCGGATTACAGGGGGGTTACAGGGGACTGTTTTTT. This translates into CSAGLQGGYRGLFF.

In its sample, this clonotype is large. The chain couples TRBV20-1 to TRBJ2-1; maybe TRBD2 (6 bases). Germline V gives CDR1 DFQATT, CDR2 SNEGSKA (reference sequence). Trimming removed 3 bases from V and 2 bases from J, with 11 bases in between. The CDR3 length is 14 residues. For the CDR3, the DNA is TGCAGTGCTAGCCAAGGACTACCCTACAATGAGCAGTTCTTC. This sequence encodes CSASQGLPYNEQFF.

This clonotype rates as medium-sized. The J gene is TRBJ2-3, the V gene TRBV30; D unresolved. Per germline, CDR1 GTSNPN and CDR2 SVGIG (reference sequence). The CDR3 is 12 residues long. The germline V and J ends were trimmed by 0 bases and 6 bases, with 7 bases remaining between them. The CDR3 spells CAWSVSADTQYF. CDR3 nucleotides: TGTGCCTGGAGTGTAAGTGCGGATACGCAGTATTTT.

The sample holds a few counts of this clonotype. The CDR3 loop reads CASSTRLAGGPKETQYF. As DNA, the CDR3 is TGTGCCAGCAGTACCCGACTAGCGGGGGGGCCGAAAGAGACCCAGTACTTC. The chain has TRBV6-1 and TRBJ2-5; 14 positions agree with TRBD2. CDR1 is MNHNS, CDR2 SASEGT, per germline. With 5 bases clipped from V and 3 bases from J, the junction kept 8 bases outside the gene matches. The CDR3 is 17 amino acids.

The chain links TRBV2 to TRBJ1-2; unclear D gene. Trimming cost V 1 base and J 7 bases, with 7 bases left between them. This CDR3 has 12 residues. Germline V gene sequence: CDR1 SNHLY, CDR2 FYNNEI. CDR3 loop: CASSEVRSGYTF. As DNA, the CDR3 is TGTGCCAGCAGTGAAGTTAGAAGTGGCTACACCTTC.

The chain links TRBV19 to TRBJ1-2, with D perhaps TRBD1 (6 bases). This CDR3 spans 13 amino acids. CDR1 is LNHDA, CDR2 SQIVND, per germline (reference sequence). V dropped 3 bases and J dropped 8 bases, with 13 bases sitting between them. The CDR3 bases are TGTGCCAGTAGTATCCGGGCAGGGGAAGGCTACACCTTC. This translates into CASSIRAGEGYTF.

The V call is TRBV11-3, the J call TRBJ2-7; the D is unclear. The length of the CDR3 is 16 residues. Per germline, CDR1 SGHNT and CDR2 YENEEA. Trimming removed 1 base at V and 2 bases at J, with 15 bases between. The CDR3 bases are TGTGCCAGCAGCTTAGGTCCGCCAGCAATTACCTACGAGCAGTACTTC. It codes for CASSLGPPAITYEQYF.

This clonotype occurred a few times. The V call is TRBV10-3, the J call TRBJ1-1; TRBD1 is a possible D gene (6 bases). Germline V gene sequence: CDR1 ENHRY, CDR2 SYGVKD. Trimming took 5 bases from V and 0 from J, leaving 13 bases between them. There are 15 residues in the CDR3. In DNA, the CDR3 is TGTGCCATCAGTAGTAGTGGACAGATGAACACTGAAGCTTTCTTT. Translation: CAISSSGQMNTEAFF.

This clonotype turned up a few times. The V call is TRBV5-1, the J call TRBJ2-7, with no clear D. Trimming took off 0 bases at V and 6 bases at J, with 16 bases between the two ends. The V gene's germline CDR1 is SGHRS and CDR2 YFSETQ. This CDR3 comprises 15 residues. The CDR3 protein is CASSLGTTRIGEQYF. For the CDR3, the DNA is TGCGCCAGCAGCTTGGGGACGACAAGAATCGGCGAGCAGTACTTC.

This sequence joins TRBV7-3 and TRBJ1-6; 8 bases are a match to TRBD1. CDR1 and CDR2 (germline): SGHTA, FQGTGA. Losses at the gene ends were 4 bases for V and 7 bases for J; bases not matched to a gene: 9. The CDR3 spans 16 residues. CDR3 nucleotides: TGTGCCAGCAGCTCCCGGGACAGGCAAAAAAATTCACCCCTCCACTTT. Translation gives CASSSRDRQKNSPLHF.

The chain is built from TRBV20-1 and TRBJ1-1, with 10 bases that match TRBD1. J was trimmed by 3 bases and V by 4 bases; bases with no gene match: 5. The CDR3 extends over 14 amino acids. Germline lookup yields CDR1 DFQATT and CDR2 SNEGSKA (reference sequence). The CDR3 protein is CSATTGGLDTEAFF. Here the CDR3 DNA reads TGCAGTGCTACGACAGGGGGCTTGGACACTGAAGCTTTCTTT.